These 8 T cell receptor beta chains came from one sample sequenced in a study of CD8 T cells in ankylosing spondylitis. Each CDR3 protein gets one entry after TCRdb re-called the 5' RACE reads with MiXCR. The sample lists around 340,000 distinct CDR3 sequences, approximately 15% occurring once. The sequenced material came from blood, either unsorted or a sorted T cell fraction (not recorded which). The receptors derive from a male donor with ankylosing spondylitis or in good health (not recorded which).

V and J are TRBV10-3 and TRBJ1-2; D unresolved. The CDR3 extends over 16 amino acids. Trimming shortened V by 10 bases and J by 8 bases, and 29 bases separated the two germline ends. Germline values: CDR1 ENHRY, CDR2 SYGVKD. The CDR3 nucleotides are TGTGCCACTAGTCGAACGCGAGGCCTTTCGGGCTCCGGCTACACCTTC. Translation gives CATSRTRGLSGSGYTF.

This clonotype came up a few times. Here the CDR3 reads CASSFLGRSQGPDEQYF. CDR3 nucleotides: TGTGCCAGCAGTTTCCTTGGACGTAGCCAAGGTCCTGACGAGCAGTACTTC. This chain links TRBV27 with TRBJ2-7; D not resolved. CDR3 length: 17 amino acids. Looked up from germline, CDR1 is MNHEY and CDR2 is SMNVEV (reference sequence). With 3 bases removed from V and 5 bases from J, the gap between germline ends came to 23 bases.

The rearrangement uses TRBV7-8 and TRBJ2-1; D tentatively fits TRBD1 or TRBD2 (7 bases each). Germline V gene sequence: CDR1 SGHVS, CDR2 FQNEAQ. The germline V and J ends were trimmed by 5 bases and 12 bases, with 17 bases remaining between them. The CDR3 is 13 amino acids. Here the CDR3 reads CASSPRQGGGQFF. The CDR3 nucleotides are TGTGCCAGCAGCCCCAGACAGGGAGGGGGGCAGTTCTTC.

To note about this clonotype: A read error may be the cause here, since a much bigger clone is one base away. The chain uses TRBV7-8 and TRBJ2-1; no clear D gene. CDR3 length equals 13 residues. The ends were cut back, 5 bases at V and 4 bases at J, with 9 bases in the middle. CDR1 is SGHVS and CDR2 is FQNEAQ in the germline V gene. In nucleotides, the CDR3 is TGTGCCAGCAGCACCGGACGGTACAATGAGCAGTTCTTC. Amino acids: CASSTGRYNEQFF.

The table lists this clonotype with a few counts. The chain combines TRBV12-3 or TRBV12-4 with TRBJ2-7; TRBD1 aligns across 9 bases. J gave up 12 bases and V 5 bases, and 11 bases lay outside the gene matches. The CDR3 contains 13 residues. The DNA of the CDR3 is TGTGCCAGCAGTCTATCGGGGGACAGGGCGAGGTACTTC. This encodes CASSLSGDRARYF.

The V call is TRBV6-1, the J call TRBJ1-2; D is possibly TRBD1 (6 bases). CDR3 size: 13 residues. Germline values: CDR1 MNHNS, CDR2 SASEGT. V lost 4 bases and J lost 5, with 11 bases in between. For the CDR3, the DNA is TGTGCCAGCAGTGTAGACAGGCAGTATGGCTACACCTTC. Its translation is CASSVDRQYGYTF.

This clonotype was counted a few times. V and J are TRBV12-3 or TRBV12-4 and TRBJ2-1, with 7 bases fitting TRBD2. This CDR3 contains 15 residues. V lost 4 bases to trimming and J lost 8 bases; unmatched junction nucleotides: 11. CDR3 nucleotide sequence: TGTGCCAGCAGTTCGGTCGGCGGGAGTTGGGATGAGCAGTTCTTC. Translation: CASSSVGGSWDEQFF.

The chain joins TRBV24-1 to TRBJ2-2, with 11 positions matching TRBD1. CDR3 length: 14 amino acids. Germline CDR1 and CDR2: KGHDR and SFDVKD. V lost 9 bases to trimming and J lost 3 bases; unmatched junction nucleotides: 2. Here the CDR3 DNA reads TGTGCCACCCGGGGACAGGGGGACACCGGGGAGCTGTTTTTT. It is translated as CATRGQGDTGELFF.